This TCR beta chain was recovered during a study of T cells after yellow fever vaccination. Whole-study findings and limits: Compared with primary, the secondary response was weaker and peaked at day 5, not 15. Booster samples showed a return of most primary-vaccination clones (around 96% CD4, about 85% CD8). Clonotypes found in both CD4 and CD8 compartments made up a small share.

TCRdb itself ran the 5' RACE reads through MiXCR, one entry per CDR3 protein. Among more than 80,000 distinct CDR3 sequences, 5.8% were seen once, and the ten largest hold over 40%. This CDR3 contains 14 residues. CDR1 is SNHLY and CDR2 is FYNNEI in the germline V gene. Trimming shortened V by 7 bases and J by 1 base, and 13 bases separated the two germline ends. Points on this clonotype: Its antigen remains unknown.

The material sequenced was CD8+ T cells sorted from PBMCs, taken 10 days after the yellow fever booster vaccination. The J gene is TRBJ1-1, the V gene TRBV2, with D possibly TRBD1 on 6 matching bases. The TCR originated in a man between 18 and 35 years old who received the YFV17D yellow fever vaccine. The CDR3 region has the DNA TGTGCCAGCAATCCCCAGGGGTCGAACACTGAAGCTTTCTTT. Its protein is CASNPQGSNTEAFF.